Below are 27 T cell receptor beta chains sequenced from a single sample in a study of somatic mutations in cytotoxic T cells in rheumatoid arthritis. Repertoires were generated with immunoSEQ multiplex PCR, while TCRdb's copy carries only in-frame clones and drops some. The sample holds a few thousand clones, approximately 84% seen once. Sequenced input: CD8+ T cells sorted from blood. Receptors were obtained from a man aged 65-85 years with rheumatoid arthritis.

This clone occurred a few times. The chain is built from TRBV7-9 and TRBJ1-1; 7 bases are shared with TRBD1. Trimming took 3 bases from V and 8 from J; bases not matched to a gene: 3. This CDR3 contains 12 residues. Germline assignment: CDR1 SEHNR and CDR2 FQNEAQ (reference sequence). The DNA of the CDR3 is TGTGCCAGCAGCTTCGGGACAGAAGAAGCTTTCTTT. Its translation: CASSFGTEEAFF. The full variable domain, in which reference TRBV7-9 and TRBJ1-1 provide the parts outside the CDR3, is DTGVSQNPRHKITKRGQNVTFRCDPISEHNRLYWYRQTLGQGPEFLTYFQNEAQLEKSRLLSDRFSAERPKGSFSTLEIQRTEQGDSAMYLCASSFGTEEAFFGQGTRLTVV.

This chain links TRBV5-6 with TRBJ2-7; 8 bases align to TRBD1. The germline V gene encodes CDR1 SGHDT and CDR2 YYEEEE. CDR3 length equals 17 residues. Germline trimming cut 1 base from V and 4 bases from J; bases unmatched to any gene: 13. The DNA for the CDR3 is TGTGCCAGCAGCTTGCCCACCAGGGCAGGGGGCCCATACGAGCAGTACTTC. The encoded protein is CASSLPTRAGGPYEQYF. The full variable domain, rest sourced from reference TRBV5-6 and TRBJ2-7, is DAGVTQSPTHLIKTRGQQVTLRCSPKSGHDTVSWYQQALGQGPQFIFQYYEEEERQRGNFPDRFSGHQFPNYSSELNVNALLLGDSALYLCASSLPTRAGGPYEQYFGPGTRLTVT.

The chain combines TRBV9 with TRBJ2-7, with 7 positions matching TRBD2. The CDR3 consists of 16 residues. V lost 4 bases and J lost 5; bases outside the gene matches: 15. Germline V lookup: CDR1 SGDLS, CDR2 YYNGEE. The CDR3 reads CASSPLGGRADHEQYF. The CDR3 nucleotides read TGTGCCAGCAGCCCCCTAGGAGGGAGGGCCGACCACGAGCAGTACTTC.

J is TRBJ2-3 and V is TRBV14, with D possibly being TRBD2 (6 bases). The CDR3 is 15 amino acids. V shed 4 bases and J shed 4 bases, with 15 bases lying between them. Germline CDR1 and CDR2: SGHDN and FVKESK. The CDR3 protein is CASSPRDSLADTQYF. In nucleotides, the CDR3 is TGTGCCAGCAGCCCTAGGGACTCCCTCGCAGATACGCAGTATTTT.

The gene calls are TRBV5-5 and TRBJ2-1, with 12 bases identical to TRBD2. J was trimmed by 5 bases and V by 4 bases; bases with no gene match: 7. The CDR3 runs 16 residues. Germline-derived CDR1 and CDR2 are SGHKS and YYEKEE (reference sequence). The CDR3 DNA sequence: TGTGCCAGCAGCCCGTTCCTAGCGGGAGGGAACAATGAGCAGTTCTTC. Amino acids: CASSPFLAGGNNEQFF.

V usage is TRBV19 and J usage is TRBJ2-3, with D possibly TRBD2 on 5 matching bases. The CDR3 runs to 15 residues. V dropped 6 bases and J dropped 4 bases, with 17 bases sitting between them. Per the germline V gene, CDR1 is LNHDA and CDR2 is SQIVND (reference sequence). Written as DNA, the CDR3 is TGTGCCAGTAGGCCAACTAGTTTCTCACCAGATACGCAGTATTTT. This gives the protein CASRPTSFSPDTQYF.

The chain employs TRBV7-9 and TRBJ2-3; 7 nucleotides align to TRBD1. The J segment lost 4 bases and the V segment lost 4 bases, leaving 14 bases of the junction unmatched. Germline V gene sequence: CDR1 SEHNR, CDR2 FQNEAQ (reference sequence). This CDR3 contains 17 residues. CDR3 region: CASSSYRGQGAADTQYF. The CDR3 DNA follows: TGTGCCAGCAGCTCATACAGGGGCCAGGGTGCCGCAGATACGCAGTATTTT.

This chain links TRBV5-4 with TRBJ2-7; 7 bases are shared with TRBD1. The CDR3 is made up of 14 amino acids. V lost 4 bases, J lost 0 bases, and 4 bases stayed unmatched. Germline V gene lookup returns CDR1 SGHNT and CDR2 YYREEE (reference sequence). The DNA for the CDR3 is TGTGCCAGCAGCCCCGGACAGGCCTCCTACGAGCAGTACTTC. Translated, it gives CASSPGQASYEQYF.

The table lists this clone with a count of one. The CDR3, as DNA: TGTGCCAGCAGCTTTAGCGGGACCACGGGAGATACGCAGTATTTT. This translates into CASSFSGTTGDTQYF. The gene calls are TRBV7-9 and TRBJ2-3, with TRBD2 identical over 8 bases. The V gene's germline CDR1 is SEHNR and CDR2 FQNEAQ (reference sequence). The CDR3 sequence is 15 residues long. Trimming removed 3 bases from V and 5 bases from J; junction bases left unmatched: 7.

This chain links TRBV9 with TRBJ2-5; 9 bases match TRBD2. The CDR3 consists of 16 residues. The V and J ends lost 4 bases and 5 bases, in that order; junction bases with no gene match: 12. CDR1 SGDLS and CDR2 YYNGEE come from the germline V gene. The CDR3 region is CASSTEASGNRETQYF. The CDR3 DNA is TGTGCCAGCAGCACGGAGGCTAGCGGGAATCGGGAGACCCAGTACTTC.

The V gene is TRBV28, the J gene TRBJ2-7, with D unresolved. The CDR3 sequence is 11 residues long. The V end was cut by 9 bases, the J end by 3 bases, with 9 bases between. CDR1 is MDHEN and CDR2 is SYDVKM in the germline V gene. CDR3 sequence: CASRTDYEQYF. CDR3 nucleotides: TGTGCCAGTCGCACAGACTACGAGCAGTACTTC.

This CDR3 is CASSAEGQRINYEQYF. As DNA, the CDR3 is TGCGCCAGCAGCGCCGAGGGACAGCGGATTAACTACGAGCAGTACTTC. V and J are TRBV5-1 and TRBJ2-7, with TRBD1 matching 7 bases. The CDR3 runs to 16 residues. Unmatched junction bases numbered 13, after V lost 4 bases and J lost 3 bases. Germline V CDR1 and CDR2: SGHRS, YFSETQ.

This chain uses TRBV5-6 with TRBJ2-5; D is unclear. The tail of the sequence fits TRBJ2-7 better, so the J call may be wrong. The CDR3 is made up of 13 amino acids. Germline V lookup: CDR1 SGHDT, CDR2 YYEEEE. The CDR3 region is CASSSDLTYEQYF. CDR3 DNA sequence: TGTGCCAGCAGCTCCGACTTAACCTACGAGCAGTACTTC.

The chain joins TRBV2 to TRBJ1-2; 10 positions match TRBD1. The trim removed 8 bases at V and 1 base at J, leaving 4 bases unmatched. The CDR3 spans 14 residues. Germline V lookup: CDR1 SNHLY, CDR2 FYNNEI. CDR3 sequence reads: CASLRTGGNYGYTF. The CDR3 nucleotides read TGTGCCAGCCTACGGACAGGGGGTAACTATGGCTACACCTTC.

The CDR3 coding sequence is TGTGCCAGCAGTCCCAGAGTCGCGGGAACCTACGAGCAGTACTTC. This translates into CASSPRVAGTYEQYF. This chain connects TRBV27 to TRBJ2-7; a possible D gene is TRBD2 (6 bases). The CDR3 extends over 15 amino acids. Germline loops: CDR1 MNHEY, CDR2 SMNVEV (reference sequence). V lost 5 bases to trimming and J lost 2 bases, with 16 bases between them.

This clone was seen a handful of times. A single base is all that separates this from a far larger clone, so a read error is likely. The CDR3 DNA is TGTGCCACCAGCTTAGTGGCAGTGGATGAAAAACTGTTTTTT. This translates into CATSLVAVDEKLFF. The chain couples TRBV7-9 to TRBJ1-4; D not resolved. This CDR3 has 14 amino acids. CDR1 SEHNR and CDR2 FQNEAQ come from the germline V gene (reference sequence).

This clone was seen only once. This chain links TRBV19 with TRBJ2-3, with TRBD2 matching over 11 bases. J lost 5 bases, V lost 7 bases, and 8 bases had no gene match. From germline, CDR1 is LNHDA and CDR2 SQIVND (reference sequence). This CDR3 contains 15 residues. The CDR3 nucleotides are TGTGCCAGTACTCCTAGCGGGAGGCGAGGAGATACGCAGTATTTT. It specifies CASTPSGRRGDTQYF.

This chain links TRBV27 with TRBJ2-5; weak D call: TRBD2 (5 bases). The end of the DNA is better explained by TRBJ2-7, so the J call may be wrong. CDR3 size: 14 residues. Per germline, CDR1 MNHEY and CDR2 SMNVEV (reference sequence). DNA of the CDR3: TGTGCCAGCAGCCTGAGGGTTAGCTCCTACGAGCAGTACTTC. Its translation is CASSLRVSSYEQYF.

The gene calls are TRBV11-2 and TRBJ2-3, with 12 nucleotides matching TRBD1. The CDR3 is 17 amino acids. The V and J ends lost 4 bases and 11 bases, in that order; junction bases with no gene match: 16. Germline-derived CDR1 and CDR2 are SGHAT and FQNNGV. In DNA form, the CDR3 reads TGTGCCAGCAGCTCAGGACGGGACAGGGGGCCTAGGTGGCGGCAGTATTTT. This codes for CASSSGRDRGPRWRQYF.

This clone rates as medium-sized. This CDR3 is CASSYSGGRGTEAFF. The CDR3 nucleotides read TGTGCCAGCAGTTACTCGGGGGGGCGCGGCACTGAAGCTTTCTTT. This chain uses TRBV6-6 with TRBJ1-1, with D maybe TRBD1 (6 bases). CDR3 length: 15 residues. The V and J ends lost 0 bases and 4 bases respectively, with 12 bases between them. Germline V gene data show CDR1 as MNHNY and CDR2 as SVGAGI (reference sequence).

V and J are TRBV6-5 and TRBJ1-2; D might be TRBD1 (6 bases). The length of the CDR3 is 12 residues. CDR1 MNHEY and CDR2 SVGAGI come from the germline V gene. The V end lost 7 bases, the J end lost 8 bases, and 14 bases lay between the germline ends. CDR3 loop: CASTAGVWGYTF. Here the CDR3 DNA reads TGTGCCAGCACCGCAGGGGTGTGGGGCTACACCTTC.

CDR3 region: CASSLSGGVRNEQFF. For the CDR3, the DNA is TGTGCCAGCAGCTTAAGCGGGGGGGTTCGCAATGAGCAGTTCTTC. The chain is built from TRBV7-6 and TRBJ2-1; TRBD2 matches 10 bases. The germline CDR1 and CDR2 sequences are SGHVS and FNYEAQ. With V trimmed by 2 bases and J by 6 bases, 4 bases remained unmatched. This CDR3 region has 15 residues.

V and J are TRBV10-3 and TRBJ2-7; 7 positions match TRBD2. The CDR3 consists of 12 residues. J gave up 6 bases and V 7 bases, and 6 bases lay outside the gene matches. CDR1 and CDR2 from the germline V gene are ENHRY and SYGVKD. The CDR3 nucleotides read TGTGCCATCACTGCGGGAGAGGGCGAGCAGTACTTC. Translated: CAITAGEGEQYF.

This chain links TRBV11-2 with TRBJ2-5, with 8 bases aligning to TRBD2. V was clipped by 1 base and J by 4 bases; unmatched bases: 8. This CDR3 is built from 16 residues. The germline V gene encodes CDR1 SGHAT and CDR2 FQNNGV. CDR3 region: CASSLGIAGIGETQYF. The DNA for the CDR3 is TGTGCCAGCAGCTTAGGGATAGCGGGGATTGGAGAGACCCAGTACTTC.

This clone was counted only a few times. The rearrangement uses TRBV27 and TRBJ2-3; possibly TRBD2 for D (5 bases). From germline, CDR1 is MNHEY and CDR2 SMNVEV (reference sequence). The length of the CDR3 is 12 residues. The V end was cut by 6 bases, the J end by 1 base, with 5 bases between. The CDR3 coding sequence is TGTGCCAGCAGCGGGGGCACAGATACGCAGTATTTT. As protein: CASSGGTDTQYF.

The chain recombines TRBV19 with TRBJ1-6; D gene unclear. The CDR3 is made up of 14 amino acids. Germline-derived CDR1 and CDR2 are LNHDA and SQIVND (reference sequence). Trimming took 3 bases from V and 7 from J, leaving 10 bases between them. The chain's CDR3 is CASSIRVGNSPLHF. In DNA form, the CDR3 reads TGTGCCAGTAGTATCCGGGTTGGCAATTCACCCCTCCACTTT.

The chain employs TRBV27 and TRBJ1-1, with D unclear. This CDR3 has 13 residues. Germline CDR1 reads MNHEY; CDR2 reads SMNVEV (reference sequence). V was clipped by 8 bases and J by 0 bases, with 10 bases between them. The CDR3 loop is CASWAHLNTEAFF. The CDR3 DNA sequence: TGTGCCAGCTGGGCACATCTGAACACTGAAGCTTTCTTT.